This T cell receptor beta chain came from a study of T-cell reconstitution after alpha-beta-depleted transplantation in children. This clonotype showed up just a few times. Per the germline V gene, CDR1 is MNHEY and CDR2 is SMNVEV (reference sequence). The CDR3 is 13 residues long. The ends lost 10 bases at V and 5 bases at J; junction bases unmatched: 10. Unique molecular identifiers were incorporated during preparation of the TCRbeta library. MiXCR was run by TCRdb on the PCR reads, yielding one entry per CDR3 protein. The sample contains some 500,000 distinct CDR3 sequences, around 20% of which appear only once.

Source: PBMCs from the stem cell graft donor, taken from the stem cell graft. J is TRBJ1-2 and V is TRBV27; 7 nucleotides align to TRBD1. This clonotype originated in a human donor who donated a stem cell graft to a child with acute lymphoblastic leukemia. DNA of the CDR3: TGTGCCACCTCACCAGGGACAGAGTATGGCTACACCTTC. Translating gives CATSPGTEYGYTF.